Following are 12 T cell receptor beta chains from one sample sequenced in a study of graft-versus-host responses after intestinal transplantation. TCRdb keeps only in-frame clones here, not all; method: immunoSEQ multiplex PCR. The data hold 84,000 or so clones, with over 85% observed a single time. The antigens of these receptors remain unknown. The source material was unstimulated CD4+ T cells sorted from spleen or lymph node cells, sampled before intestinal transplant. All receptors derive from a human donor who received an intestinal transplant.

CDR3 DNA sequence: TGTGCCAGCAGCACCCAGGGGGCCGGCAATGAGCAGTTCTTC. Translation: CASSTQGAGNEQFF. V is TRBV11-2 and J is TRBJ2-1, with 8 positions matching TRBD1. CDR3 size: 14 residues. Germline-derived CDR1 and CDR2 are SGHAT and FQNNGV. With V trimmed by 5 bases and J by 6 bases, 6 bases remained unmatched.

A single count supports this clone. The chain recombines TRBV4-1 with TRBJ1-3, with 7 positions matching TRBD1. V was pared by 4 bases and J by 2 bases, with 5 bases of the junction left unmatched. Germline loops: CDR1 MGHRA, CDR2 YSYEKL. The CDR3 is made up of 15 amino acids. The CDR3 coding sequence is TGCGCCAGCAGCCCGCCGACAGGGACTGGAAACACCATATATTTT. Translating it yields CASSPPTGTGNTIYF.

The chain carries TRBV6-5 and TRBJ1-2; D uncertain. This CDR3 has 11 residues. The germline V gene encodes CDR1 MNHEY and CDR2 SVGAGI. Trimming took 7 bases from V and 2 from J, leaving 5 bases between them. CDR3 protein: CASTTNYGYTF. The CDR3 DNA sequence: TGTGCCAGCACTACAAACTATGGCTACACCTTC.

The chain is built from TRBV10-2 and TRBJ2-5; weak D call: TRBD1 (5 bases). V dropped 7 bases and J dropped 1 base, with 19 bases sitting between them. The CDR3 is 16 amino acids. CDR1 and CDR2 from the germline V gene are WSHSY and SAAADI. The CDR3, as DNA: TGCGCCAGCATGGGGCCCCCTTGGAGTCCCCAAGAGACCCAGTACTTC. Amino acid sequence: CASMGPPWSPQETQYF.

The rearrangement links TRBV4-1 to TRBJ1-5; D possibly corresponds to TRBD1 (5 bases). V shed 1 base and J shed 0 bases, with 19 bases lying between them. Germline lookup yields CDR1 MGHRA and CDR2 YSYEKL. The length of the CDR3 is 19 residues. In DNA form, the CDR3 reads TGCGCCAGCAGCCAAGCCACCGTCGGGGCTCCTTATAGCAATCAGCCCCAGCATTTT. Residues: CASSQATVGAPYSNQPQHF.

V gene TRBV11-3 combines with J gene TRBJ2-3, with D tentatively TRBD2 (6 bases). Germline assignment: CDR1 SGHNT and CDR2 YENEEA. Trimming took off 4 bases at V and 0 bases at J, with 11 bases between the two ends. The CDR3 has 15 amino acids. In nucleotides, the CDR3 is TGTGCCAGCAGCTCCGGGACTCTCAGCACAGATACGCAGTATTTT. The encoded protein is CASSSGTLSTDTQYF. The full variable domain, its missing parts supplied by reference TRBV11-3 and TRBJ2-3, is EAGVVQSPRYKIIEKKQPVAFWCNPISGHNTLYWYLQNLGQGPELLIRYENEEAVDDSQLPKDRFSAERLKGVDSTLKIQPAELGDSAVYLCASSSGTLSTDTQYFGPGTRLTVL.

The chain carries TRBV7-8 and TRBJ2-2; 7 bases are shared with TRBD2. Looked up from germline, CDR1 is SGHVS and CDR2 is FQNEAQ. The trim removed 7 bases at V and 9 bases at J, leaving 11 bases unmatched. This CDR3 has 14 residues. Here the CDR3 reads CASTPGGLHRELFF. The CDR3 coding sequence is TGTGCCAGCACCCCGGGGGGACTCCACCGGGAGCTGTTTTTT.

The CDR3 reads CASSWTSGTRRYF. CDR3 nucleotide sequence: TGTGCCAGCAGTTGGACTAGCGGGACCCGGAGGTACTTC. This rearrangement joins TRBV28 to TRBJ2-7, with 12 bases that match TRBD2. Losses at the gene ends were 4 bases for V and 12 bases for J; bases not matched to a gene: 7. The germline V gene encodes CDR1 MDHEN and CDR2 SYDVKM. The CDR3 has 13 residues.

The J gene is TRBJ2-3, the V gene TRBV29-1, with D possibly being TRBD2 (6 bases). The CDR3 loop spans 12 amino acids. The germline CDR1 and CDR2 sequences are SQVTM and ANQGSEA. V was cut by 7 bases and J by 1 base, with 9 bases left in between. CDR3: CSGGGGTDTQYF. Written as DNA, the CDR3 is TGCAGCGGGGGCGGGGGCACAGATACGCAGTATTTT.

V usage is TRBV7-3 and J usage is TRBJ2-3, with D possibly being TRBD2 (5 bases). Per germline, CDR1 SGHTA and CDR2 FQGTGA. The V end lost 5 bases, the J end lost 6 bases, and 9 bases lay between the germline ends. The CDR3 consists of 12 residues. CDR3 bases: TGTGCCAGCAGCGCCTCGGGGGATACGCAGTATTTT. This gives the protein CASSASGDTQYF.

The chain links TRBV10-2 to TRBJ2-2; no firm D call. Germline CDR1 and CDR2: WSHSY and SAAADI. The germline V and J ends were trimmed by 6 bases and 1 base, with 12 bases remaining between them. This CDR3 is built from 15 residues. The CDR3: CASRQPGQNTGELFF. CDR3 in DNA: TGCGCCAGCAGGCAACCGGGCCAGAACACCGGGGAGCTGTTTTTT.

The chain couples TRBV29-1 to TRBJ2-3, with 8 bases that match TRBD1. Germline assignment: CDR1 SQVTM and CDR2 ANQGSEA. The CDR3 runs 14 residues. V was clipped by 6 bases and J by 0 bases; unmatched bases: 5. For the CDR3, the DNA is TGCAGCGTGGTAGACAGGGGTAGCACAGATACGCAGTATTTT. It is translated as CSVVDRGSTDTQYF.